These 7 T cell receptor beta chains were all obtained from the same sample, sequenced in a study of T cells after yellow fever vaccination. TCRdb reprocessed the 5' RACE reads via MiXCR and lists one record per CDR3 protein. The table has over 300,000 distinct CDR3 sequences, about 6.9% seen once. The specimen comprised PBMCs, sampled roughly 47 days after the first yellow fever vaccination. All receptors derive from a man aged 18 to 30 who received the YFV17D yellow fever vaccine.

This clonotype has more than one count but fewer than ten. The rearrangement links TRBV29-1 to TRBJ2-1; no definite D call. Germline-derived CDR1 and CDR2 are SQVTM and ANQGSEA. This CDR3 region has 14 residues. The V end was cut by 0 bases, the J end by 9 bases, with 15 bases between. The CDR3, as DNA: TGCAGCGTTGAAGAAATGCTTGTAGGGCCTGAGCAGTTCTTC. It translates to CSVEEMLVGPEQFF.

This clonotype was seen a handful of times. The DNA is omitted, as the CDR3 cannot be located on it reliably, and the CDR3 follows TCRdb's listing. The chain uses TRBV5-4 and TRBJ2-1; the table's D call, TRBD2, was not checked against the DNA. Germline V CDR1 and CDR2: SGHNT, YYREEE (reference sequence). The CDR3 is 13 residues long, counting both termini. The CDR3 spells CASSFAGGSGTFF.

This clonotype was detected many times. The chain is built from TRBV5-5 and TRBJ1-5; 8 bases map to TRBD1. The CDR3 spans 12 residues. CDR1 is SGHKS, CDR2 YYEKEE, per germline (reference sequence). The V segment lost 4 bases and the J segment 7 bases; nucleotides outside the gene matches: 1. The CDR3 reads CASSGQGQPQHF. For the CDR3, the DNA is TGTGCCAGCAGCGGACAGGGACAGCCCCAGCATTTT.

The chain recombines TRBV28 with TRBJ2-7; 7 bases are shared with TRBD1. The CDR3 runs to 14 residues. CDR1 is MDHEN and CDR2 is SYDVKM in the germline V gene. Trimming removed 5 bases from V and 0 bases from J; junction bases left unmatched: 4. CDR3 coding DNA: TGTGCCAGCAGTGACCGGGACAGCTCCTACGAGCAGTACGTC. Translation: CASSDRDSSYEQYV.

The J gene is TRBJ2-7, the V gene TRBV2; D gene unclear. This CDR3 spans 13 amino acids. Trimming stripped 4 bases from V and 5 bases from J, with 12 bases between. Per the germline V gene, CDR1 is SNHLY and CDR2 is FYNNEI. CDR3 region: CASSGSPRHEQYV. CDR3 in DNA: TGTGCCAGCAGTGGCTCCCCTCGGCACGAGCAGTACGTC.

The CDR3 sequence is CASSLSPTGATEAFF. The CDR3 bases are TGTGCCAGCAGCTTATCTCCGACCGGTGCCACTGAAGCTTTCTTT. This rearrangement joins TRBV7-6 to TRBJ1-1, with unresolved D. The V gene's germline CDR1 is SGHVS and CDR2 FNYEAQ. This CDR3 is built from 15 residues. The V end lost 2 bases, the J end lost 4 bases, and 14 bases lay between the germline ends.

This chain joins TRBV6-2 or TRBV6-3 and TRBJ1-1, with D possibly TRBD1 on 5 matching bases. V lost 6 bases, J lost 12 bases, and 17 bases lay in between. This CDR3 has 12 residues. In germline, CDR1 is MNHEY, CDR2 SVGEGT. The CDR3 DNA reads TGTGCCAGCAGAGCAGGACAACTCCAATCTTTCTTT. Protein sequence: CASRAGQLQSFF.